This TCR beta chain appears in the sequencing data of a study of T-cell reconstitution after alpha-beta-depleted transplantation in children. This CDR3 is 15 amino acids long. V shed 4 bases and J shed 0 bases, with 7 bases lying between them. Looked up from germline, CDR1 is LNHDA and CDR2 is SQIVND (reference sequence). It was with unique molecular identifiers that the TCRbeta library was prepared. TCRdb independently ran MiXCR on the PCR reads; one entry per CDR3 protein. The sample holds hundreds of thousands of distinct CDR3 sequences, around 17% seen once. The sequenced sample was PBMCs, mostly from graft donor cells, obtained 360 days after TCRalphabeta/CD19-depleted stem cell transplant. This chain uses TRBV19 with TRBJ2-6, with D possibly TRBD1 on 5 matching bases. The TCR sequence derives from a male patient between 10 and 17 years old who had a stem cell transplant for acute lymphoblastic leukemia, so the T cells may come from the graft donor. This CDR3 is CASSTDSSGANVLTF. The CDR3 coding sequence is TGTGCCAGTAGTACCGACAGCTCTGGGGCCAACGTCCTGACTTTC.